The 5 T cell receptor beta chains below all came from one sample that was sequenced in a study of control samples from healthy donors and cancer patients. TCRdb keeps only in-frame clones here, not all; method: immunoSEQ multiplex PCR. The sample has about 150,000 clones, under 90% seen once; the top ten hold 4.9%. The material sequenced was blood. Receptors were obtained from a man under 40 in good health.

The chain uses TRBV29-1 and TRBJ2-4; D gene uncertain. With 2 bases removed from V and 11 bases from J, the gap between germline ends came to 22 bases. This CDR3 has 15 amino acids. Germline CDR1 SQVTM, CDR2 ANQGSEA. CDR3 nucleotides: TGCAGCGTTGAATCGCCAGGCAAACCCGAAAAAGTTCAGTACTTC. Encoded protein: CSVESPGKPEKVQYF.

V and J are TRBV4-3 and TRBJ2-2; D remains unclear. The germline gives CDR1 LGHNA, CDR2 YSLEER. Trimming cost V 0 bases and J 0 bases, with 8 bases left between them. This CDR3 spans 16 amino acids. The CDR3 coding sequence is TGCGCCAGCAGCCAAGAGGCGGATGCGAACACCGGGGAGCTGTTTTTT. It yields the protein CASSQEADANTGELFF.

In DNA form, the CDR3 reads TGTGCCAGCAGCCCCAGCGCCACCCGAAACACCATATATTTT. It yields the protein CASSPSATRNTIYF. The rearrangement links TRBV7-9 to TRBJ1-3; D is uncertain. The CDR3 loop spans 14 amino acids. The germline V gene has CDR1 SEHNR and CDR2 FQNEAQ (reference sequence). The V end lost 5 bases, the J end lost 5 bases, and 13 bases lay between the germline ends.

This chain connects TRBV29-1 to TRBJ2-5; tentatively, D is TRBD1 or TRBD2 (5 bases each). This CDR3 spans 13 amino acids. The ends were cut back, 4 bases at V and 0 bases at J, with 9 bases in the middle. Germline loops: CDR1 SQVTM, CDR2 ANQGSEA. CDR3 amino acids: CSVGEGYQETQYF. The CDR3 nucleotides are TGCAGCGTTGGAGAGGGGTACCAAGAGACCCAGTACTTC. Filled out from reference TRBV29-1 and TRBJ2-5, the complete variable domain reads SAVISQKPSRDICQRGTSLTIQCQVDSQVTMMFWYRQQPGQSLTLIATANQGSEATYESGFVIDKFPISRPNLTFSTLTVSNMSPEDSSIYLCSVGEGYQETQYFGPGTRLLVL.

V gene TRBV4-3 combines with J gene TRBJ1-2; 7 positions match TRBD1. This CDR3 contains 15 residues. Trimming took 2 bases from V and 0 from J; bases not matched to a gene: 3. Germline V gives CDR1 LGHNA, CDR2 YSLEER. CDR3 protein: CASSQPGQTNYGYTF. For the CDR3, the DNA is TGCGCCAGCAGCCAACCGGGACAGACTAACTATGGCTACACCTTC.